The 11 T cell receptor beta chains given below trace back to one sample, sequenced in a study of blood T cell repertoires in COVID-19. Method: immunoSEQ multiplex PCR; TCRdb's copy keeps in-frame clones and lacks some. The top ten clones hold 15% of a sample with roughly 73,000 clones, roughly 74% of them seen once. Sequencing was done on a sample of peripheral blood. The source is a human donor in a cohort sampled during active COVID-19.

This clone appeared a few times. J is TRBJ2-7 and V is TRBV30; TRBD1 is a possible D gene (7 bases). The germline V gene encodes CDR1 GTSNPN and CDR2 SVGIG (reference sequence). V was trimmed by 5 bases and J by 7 bases, leaving 18 bases between them. The CDR3 length is 13 residues. The CDR3 bases are TGTGCCTGGGCCGGGACAGACCGGGGGGAGCAGTACTTC. Its translation: CAWAGTDRGEQYF.

This clone was recorded only once. The chain combines TRBV30 with TRBJ1-3; D is perhaps TRBD1 (6 bases). Trimming pared 0 bases from V and 3 bases from J, leaving 12 bases between. The CDR3 has 15 amino acids. Germline lookup yields CDR1 GTSNPN and CDR2 SVGIG (reference sequence). CDR3 sequence (DNA): TGTGCCTGGAGTGTAGGAACCAGGGGTGGAAACACCATATATTTT. Its protein product is CAWSVGTRGGNTIYF.

V usage is TRBV7-6 and J usage is TRBJ2-7, with D perhaps TRBD1 (5 bases). This CDR3 has 12 amino acids. V lost 5 bases, J lost 8 bases, and 13 bases lay in between. Germline V gene data show CDR1 as SGHVS and CDR2 as FNYEAQ. DNA for the CDR3: TGTGCCAGCAGCGCCACAGGAACGAAGCAGTACTTC. Translated: CASSATGTKQYF.

The chain uses TRBV11-2 and TRBJ2-7, with 9 bases lining up with TRBD2. CDR3 length: 17 residues. Germline-derived CDR1 and CDR2 are SGHAT and FQNNGV. Losses at the gene ends were 5 bases for V and 3 bases for J; bases not matched to a gene: 14. This CDR3 reads CASSIGLSGRKDYEQYF. The CDR3 DNA follows: TGTGCCAGCAGCATCGGTCTCAGCGGGAGGAAGGACTACGAGCAGTACTTC.

The chain is built from TRBV6-2 or TRBV6-3 and TRBJ2-7; TRBD2 aligns across 9 bases. Germline V gene sequence: CDR1 MNHEY, CDR2 SVGEGT. CDR3 length: 16 amino acids. V lost 6 bases to trimming and J lost 2 bases; unmatched junction nucleotides: 11. CDR3 amino acids: CASSVLAGRRTYEQYF. In nucleotides, the CDR3 is TGTGCCAGCAGCGTTCTAGCGGGAAGGAGAACCTACGAGCAGTACTTC.

The chain employs TRBV29-1 and TRBJ2-1; TRBD2 matches at 7 bases. This CDR3 comprises 13 residues. Germline V gives CDR1 SQVTM, CDR2 ANQGSEA. The J segment lost 4 bases and the V segment lost 1 base, leaving 1 base of the junction unmatched. CDR3 residues: CSVEASGYNEQFF. In DNA form, the CDR3 reads TGCAGCGTTGAAGCTAGCGGTTACAATGAGCAGTTCTTC.

The chain combines TRBV19 with TRBJ1-6; possible D gene TRBD1, 5 bases. The CDR3 is 14 amino acids. In germline, CDR1 is LNHDA, CDR2 SQIVND (reference sequence). With 6 bases removed from V and 5 bases from J, the gap between germline ends came to 11 bases. The CDR3 region has the DNA TGTGCCAGTAGGACCCGGGGGGATAATTCACCCCTCCACTTT. Amino acid sequence: CASRTRGDNSPLHF.

This chain joins TRBV15 and TRBJ1-6, with D possibly matching TRBD1 (5 bases). The CDR3 spans 14 residues. V lost 3 bases, J lost 8 bases, and 11 bases lay in between. Per germline, CDR1 LNHNV and CDR2 YYDKDF (reference sequence). CDR3 amino acids: CATSRDNVDSPLHF. CDR3 nucleotide sequence: TGTGCCACCAGCAGGGACAATGTAGATTCACCCCTCCACTTT.

This clone occurred a few times. The chain is built from TRBV11-2 and TRBJ2-7; D not certain. The length of the CDR3 is 11 residues. Trimming took 0 bases from V and 12 from J, leaving 9 bases between them. Per germline, CDR1 SGHAT and CDR2 FQNNGV. The CDR3 protein is CASSLEHRPYF. CDR3 sequence (DNA): TGTGCCAGCAGCTTAGAACACCGTCCGTACTTC.

The V call is TRBV5-1, the J call TRBJ2-7; the D gene is possibly TRBD1 (7 bases). V lost 1 base, J lost 0 bases, and 14 bases lay in between. Germline V gene sequence: CDR1 SGHRS, CDR2 YFSETQ. The CDR3 is 16 residues long. In DNA form, the CDR3 reads TGCGCCAGCAGCTTGTGGGGGGACAGAAGCTCCTACGAGCAGTACTTC. Its protein is CASSLWGDRSSYEQYF.

The J gene is TRBJ1-6, the V gene TRBV10-3; 9 bases agree with TRBD1. Per germline, CDR1 ENHRY and CDR2 SYGVKD. Unmatched junction bases numbered 7, after V lost 2 bases and J lost 14 bases. The CDR3 extends over 14 amino acids. The CDR3: CAISEGTGFAALHF. CDR3 nucleotide sequence: TGTGCCATCAGTGAGGGGACAGGGTTTGCGGCCCTCCACTTT.